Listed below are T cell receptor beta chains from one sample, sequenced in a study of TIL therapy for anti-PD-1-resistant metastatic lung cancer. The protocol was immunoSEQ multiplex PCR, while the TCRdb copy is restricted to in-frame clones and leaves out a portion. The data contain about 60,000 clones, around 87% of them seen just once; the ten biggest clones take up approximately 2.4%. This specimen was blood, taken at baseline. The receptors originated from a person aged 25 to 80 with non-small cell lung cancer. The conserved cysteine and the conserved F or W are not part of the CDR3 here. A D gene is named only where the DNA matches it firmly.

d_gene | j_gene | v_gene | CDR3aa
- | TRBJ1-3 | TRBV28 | ASIRTGISGNTIY
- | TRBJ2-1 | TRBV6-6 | ASSYEGNYNEQF
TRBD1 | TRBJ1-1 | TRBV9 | ASTQNPTGGFTEAF
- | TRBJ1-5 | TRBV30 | AWSVLNSNQPQH
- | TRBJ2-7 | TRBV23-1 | ASSHRDVPYEQY
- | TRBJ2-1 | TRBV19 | ASSGGIGPYNEQF
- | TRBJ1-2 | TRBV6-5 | ASTGALTYGYT
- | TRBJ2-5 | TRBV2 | ASSVNGRETQY
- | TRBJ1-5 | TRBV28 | ASRPPQGLNQPQH
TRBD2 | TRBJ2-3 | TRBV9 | ASSVGLAGGPSTDTQY
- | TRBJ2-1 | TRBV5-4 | ASSTGGPAASYNEQF
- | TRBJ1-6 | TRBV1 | TSSQRRINNSPLH
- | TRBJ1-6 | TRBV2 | ASMLSGATFSPLH
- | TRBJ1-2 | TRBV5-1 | ASSLDGNYGYT
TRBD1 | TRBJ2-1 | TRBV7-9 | ASSSGQSEQF
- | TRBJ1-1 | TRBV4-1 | ASSQGGKGRVNTEAF
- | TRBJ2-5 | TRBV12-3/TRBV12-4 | ASRTGPAETQY
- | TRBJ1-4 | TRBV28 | ASSRGFNEKLF
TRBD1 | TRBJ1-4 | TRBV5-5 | ASSRGQGNEKLF
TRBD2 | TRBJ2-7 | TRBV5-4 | ASSSLTSGDYEQY
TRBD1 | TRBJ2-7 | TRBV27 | ASSRQGRGYEQY
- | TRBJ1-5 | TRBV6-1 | ASSEGAQPQH
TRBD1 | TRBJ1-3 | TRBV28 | ASSPGQGGTSGNTIY
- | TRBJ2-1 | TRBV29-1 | SVRRATGTLQDEQF
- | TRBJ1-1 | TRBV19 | ASRFGTMNTEAF
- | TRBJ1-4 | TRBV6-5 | ASSYSPRSNEKLF
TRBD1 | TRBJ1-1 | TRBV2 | ASSQDRATEAF
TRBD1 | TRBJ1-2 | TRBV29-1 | SVGVQGVKGYT
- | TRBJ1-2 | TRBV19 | ASSRDATYGYT
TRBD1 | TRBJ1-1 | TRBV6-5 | ASSYSDRGRTEAF
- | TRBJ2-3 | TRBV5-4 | ASSLSSGLGTDTQY
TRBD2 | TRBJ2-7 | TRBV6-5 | ASSSLGGYYEQY
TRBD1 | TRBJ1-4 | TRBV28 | ASSPGGQEEKLF